One and the same sample provided the 13 T cell receptor beta chains below, sequenced in a study of blood T cell repertoires in COVID-19. The protocol was immunoSEQ multiplex PCR, while the TCRdb copy is restricted to in-frame clones and leaves out a portion. Of about 220,000 clones in the sample, around 82% were seen once. The sample was peripheral blood. The receptor source for this set is a young woman who had recovered from COVID-19.

This clone was seen a single time. The V gene is TRBV19, the J gene TRBJ2-7; the match to TRBD2 covers 7 bases. The germline CDR1 and CDR2 sequences are LNHDA and SQIVND (reference sequence). The CDR3 is 15 amino acids. V trimming: 7 bases; J trimming: 2 bases; junction bases outside the gene matches: 11. CDR3 bases: TGTGCCAGTACCCGGGGCGGGAGCGGGACCTACGAGCAGTACTTC. Protein product: CASTRGGSGTYEQYF.

The chain has TRBV24-1 and TRBJ1-1; D is unresolved. Per germline, CDR1 KGHDR and CDR2 SFDVKD. The CDR3 is 14 residues long. The ends were cut back, 9 bases at V and 1 base at J, with 14 bases in the middle. CDR3 loop: CATRPARGNTEAFF. CDR3 sequence (DNA): TGTGCCACCCGCCCGGCTCGGGGGAACACTGAAGCTTTCTTT.

This sequence joins TRBV19 and TRBJ1-2, with D possibly matching TRBD1 (6 bases). CDR3 length: 14 residues. CDR1 and CDR2 (germline): LNHDA, SQIVND (reference sequence). Trimming left V 5 bases short and J 8 bases short, with 18 bases between. DNA for the CDR3: TGTGCCAGTAGTCTCCTCCAGGGGAGGGACGGCTACACCTTC. Its translation is CASSLLQGRDGYTF.

This clone was recorded at least ten times. This chain links TRBV18 with TRBJ1-4; 9 nucleotides agree with TRBD1. The CDR3 has 16 residues. V trimming: 3 bases; J trimming: 8 bases; junction bases outside the gene matches: 10. Germline CDR1 is KGHSH and CDR2 is LQKENI. Written as DNA, the CDR3 is TGTGCCAGCTCACCTTTTTCGGGACAGGGTTACGAAAAACTGTTTTTT. This translates into CASSPFSGQGYEKLFF.

This clone was recorded once. The rearrangement joins TRBV5-1 to TRBJ2-7; TRBD2 might be the D (5 bases). Trimming removed 1 base at V and 5 bases at J, with 7 bases between. This CDR3 has 12 amino acids. Germline V CDR1 and CDR2: SGHRS, YFSETQ. DNA of the CDR3: TGCGCCAGCAGCTTGACGGGGAACGAGCAGTACTTC. The encoded protein is CASSLTGNEQYF.

The chain combines TRBV10-1 with TRBJ2-1; 9 nucleotides match TRBD2. With V trimmed by 4 bases and J by 5 bases, 9 bases remained unmatched. Germline lookup yields CDR1 WNHNN and CDR2 SYGVQD (reference sequence). The CDR3 loop spans 16 amino acids. The CDR3 DNA reads TGCGCCAGCAGTGGATTTGCGGGAGGGCCGAACAATGAGCAGTTCTTC. It is translated as CASSGFAGGPNNEQFF.

The J gene is TRBJ2-1, the V gene TRBV28; 9 bases agree with TRBD2. V trimming: 6 bases; J trimming: 10 bases; junction bases outside the gene matches: 13. Germline CDR1 is MDHEN and CDR2 is SYDVKM. This CDR3 is built from 15 residues. CDR3 in DNA: TGTGCCAGCAGGTTTAGCGGGAGACGTCTGGAGGAGCAGTTCTTC. This gives the protein CASRFSGRRLEEQFF. Drawing the rest from reference TRBV28 and TRBJ2-1, the complete variable domain is DVKVTQSSRYLVKRTGEKVFLECVQDMDHENMFWYRQDPGLGLRLIYFSYDVKMKEKGDIPEGYSVSREKKERFSLILESASTNQTSMYLCASRFSGRRLEEQFFGPGTRLTVL.

DNA of the CDR3: TGCGCCAGCTCGTGGGGGGGCATGAACACTGAAGCTTTCTTT. Translating gives CASSWGGMNTEAFF. The V gene is TRBV5-1, the J gene TRBJ1-1; TRBD1 is a possible D gene (6 bases). Trimming cost V 7 bases and J 0 bases, with 13 bases left between them. This CDR3 region has 14 residues. In germline, CDR1 is SGHRS, CDR2 YFSETQ.

The rearrangement uses TRBV5-1 and TRBJ2-1, with D perhaps TRBD2 (6 bases). Trimming removed 6 bases from V and 0 bases from J, with 10 bases in between. The CDR3 runs to 14 residues. Germline V gives CDR1 SGHRS, CDR2 YFSETQ. The CDR3 bases are TGCGCCAGCAAGAGGACTAACTCCTACAATGAGCAGTTCTTC. Residues: CASKRTNSYNEQFF.

This clone was seen once. This sample includes further DNA sequences coding for the same CDR3. The chain recombines TRBV11-2 with TRBJ2-7; 10 bases align to TRBD2. The trim removed 1 base at V and 1 base at J, leaving 4 bases unmatched. The CDR3 sequence is 16 residues long. In germline, CDR1 is SGHAT, CDR2 FQNNGV. Here the CDR3 reads CASSLGLAGGSYEQYF. In nucleotides, the CDR3 is TGTGCCAGCAGCTTAGGACTAGCGGGTGGGTCCTACGAGCAGTACTTC.

The gene calls are TRBV6-4 and TRBJ2-2; 9 bases map to TRBD1. J was trimmed by 5 bases and V by 4 bases; bases with no gene match: 5. Germline V gives CDR1 MRHNA, CDR2 SNTAGT. The CDR3 runs to 15 residues. CDR3 nucleotides: TGTGCCAGCAGTGTCGGAGGACAGGGGACCGGGGAGCTGTTTTTT. It specifies CASSVGGQGTGELFF.

This clone was counted a single time. The rearrangement links TRBV29-1 to TRBJ1-4; D is undetermined. Germline loops: CDR1 SQVTM, CDR2 ANQGSEA. This CDR3 has 14 residues. V lost 0 bases and J 8 bases, leaving 13 bases between the germline ends. The CDR3 spells CSVEDLLSGEKLFF. The CDR3 nucleotides read TGCAGCGTTGAAGATCTCCTGTCTGGCGAAAAACTGTTTTTT.

The rearrangement joins TRBV28 to TRBJ1-2, with 7 bases lining up with TRBD1. Germline V gene sequence: CDR1 MDHEN, CDR2 SYDVKM. The CDR3 sequence is 14 residues long. J was trimmed by 1 base and V by 3 bases; bases with no gene match: 2. Here the CDR3 reads CASSLTGHNYGYTF. CDR3 nucleotides: TGTGCCAGCAGTTTGACAGGGCATAACTATGGCTACACCTTC.